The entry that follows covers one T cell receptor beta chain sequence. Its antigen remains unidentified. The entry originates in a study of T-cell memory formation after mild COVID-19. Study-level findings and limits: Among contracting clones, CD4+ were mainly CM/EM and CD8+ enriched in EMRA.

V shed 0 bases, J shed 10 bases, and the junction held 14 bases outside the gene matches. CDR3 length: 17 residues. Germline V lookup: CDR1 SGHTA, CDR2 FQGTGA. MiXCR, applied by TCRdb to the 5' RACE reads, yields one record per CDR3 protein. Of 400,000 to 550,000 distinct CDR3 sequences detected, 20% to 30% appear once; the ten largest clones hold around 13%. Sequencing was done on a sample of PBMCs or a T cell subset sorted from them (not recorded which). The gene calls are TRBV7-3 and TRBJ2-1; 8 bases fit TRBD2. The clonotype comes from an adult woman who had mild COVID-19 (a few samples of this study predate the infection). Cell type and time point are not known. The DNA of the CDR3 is TGTGCCAGCAGCTTAACGTTCCCGGGACTAGTGTTATGCGAGCAGTTCTTC. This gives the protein CASSLTFPGLVLCEQFF.